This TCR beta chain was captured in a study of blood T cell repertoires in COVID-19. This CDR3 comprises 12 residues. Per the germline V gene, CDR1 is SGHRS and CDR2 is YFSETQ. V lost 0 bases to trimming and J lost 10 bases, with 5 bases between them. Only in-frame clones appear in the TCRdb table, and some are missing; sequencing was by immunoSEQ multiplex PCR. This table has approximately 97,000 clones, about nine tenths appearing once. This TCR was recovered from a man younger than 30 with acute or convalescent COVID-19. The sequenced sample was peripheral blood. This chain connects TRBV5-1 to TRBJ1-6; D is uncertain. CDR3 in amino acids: CASSLGSSPLHF. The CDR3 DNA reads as TGCGCCAGCAGCTTGGGGAGCTCACCCCTCCACTTT.